These 14 T cell receptor beta chains originate from one sample sequenced in a study of beta chain features in type 1 diabetes. Since all of the isolated RNA was reverse transcribed, expressed TCRB transcripts were what got sequenced. TCRdb's table, derived via immunoSEQ multiplex PCR, lists solely in-frame clones and lacks some. Of 200,000 to 250,000 clones in the sample, 9.6% were seen once. Sequenced input: naive CD4+ T cells from blood. The source is a woman aged 18-35 years in good health.

In its sample, this clone was seen a few times. CDR3 in DNA: TGTGCCAGCAGTTTAGGGACAGGGAGGGTAGAGACCCAGTACTTC. Protein sequence: CASSLGTGRVETQYF. The V and J genes are TRBV28 and TRBJ2-5; 9 nucleotides align to TRBD1. Per the germline V gene, CDR1 is MDHEN and CDR2 is SYDVKM. The CDR3 sequence is 15 residues long. V lost 2 bases, J lost 4 bases, and 5 bases stayed unmatched. Complete variable domain (other parts from reference TRBV28 and TRBJ2-5): DVKVTQSSRYLVKRTGEKVFLECVQDMDHENMFWYRQDPGLGLRLIYFSYDVKMKEKGDIPEGYSVSREKKERFSLILESASTNQTSMYLCASSLGTGRVETQYFGPGTRLLVL.

This clone came up a few times. The V gene is TRBV30, the J gene TRBJ2-1, with D possibly being TRBD2 (6 bases). The germline V and J ends were trimmed by 1 base and 3 bases, with 7 bases remaining between them. Germline V gene data show CDR1 as GTSNPN and CDR2 as SVGIG (reference sequence). The CDR3 spans 13 residues. The CDR3 region has the DNA TGTGCCTGGAGTGACGGGGGCTACAATGAGCAGTTCTTC. Translating gives CAWSDGGYNEQFF.

This chain links TRBV7-2 with TRBJ2-1; perhaps TRBD1 as D (5 bases). The germline V gene encodes CDR1 SGHTA and CDR2 FQGNSA. This CDR3 comprises 15 residues. V was cut by 3 bases and J by 4 bases, with 13 bases left in between. CDR3 sequence: CASSLALGAYNEQFF. The CDR3 bases are TGTGCCAGCAGCTTGGCCCTAGGGGCGTACAATGAGCAGTTCTTC.

CDR3 in DNA: TGCGCCAGCAGACCGACAGGGGGCACTGAAGCTTTCTTT. The encoded protein is CASRPTGGTEAFF. The genes are TRBV5-1 and TRBJ1-1; 9 bases line up with TRBD1. V lost 5 bases to trimming and J lost 4 bases; unmatched junction nucleotides: 3. Germline CDR1 SGHRS, CDR2 YFSETQ. This CDR3 has 13 residues.

This clone was recorded a few times. The chain combines TRBV28 with TRBJ1-2; a weak D match, TRBD1 (5 bases). Trimming removed 6 bases at V and 8 bases at J, with 16 bases between. Germline CDR1 is MDHEN and CDR2 is SYDVKM. The CDR3 consists of 13 residues. DNA for the CDR3: TGTGCCAGCAGGCGTGACAGCGTGTCGGGCTACACCTTC. Residues: CASRRDSVSGYTF.

V usage is TRBV7-6 and J usage is TRBJ2-3; 9 bases are a match to TRBD2. The CDR3 totals 15 residues. CDR1 and CDR2 from the germline V gene are SGHVS and FNYEAQ. The V gene end was trimmed by 2 bases and the J gene end by 6 bases; junction bases not matched to a gene: 6. The CDR3 sequence is CASSLRPSGDDTQYF. The CDR3 region has the DNA TGTGCCAGCAGCTTAAGGCCTAGCGGGGACGATACGCAGTATTTT.

This clone occurred a few times. The V and J genes are TRBV19 and TRBJ2-7, with TRBD1 identical over 8 bases. The CDR3 is made up of 17 amino acids. Trimming at V came to 4 bases and at J to 1 base, leaving 12 bases not matched to a gene. Germline V gene sequence: CDR1 LNHDA, CDR2 SQIVND (reference sequence). The CDR3 region is CASSNLLGQGKSYEQYF. The CDR3 DNA reads TGTGCCAGTAGTAACCTCCTCGGACAGGGAAAGTCCTACGAGCAGTACTTC.

This clone was seen more than once but under ten times. The chain recombines TRBV5-4 with TRBJ2-3; 8 nucleotides agree with TRBD2. The CDR3 totals 16 residues. V gave up 4 bases and J gave up 5 bases; unmatched junction bases: 12. Germline V gives CDR1 SGHNT, CDR2 YYREEE (reference sequence). CDR3 region: CASSTPRVSGGDTQYF. In DNA, the CDR3 is TGTGCCAGCAGCACCCCGAGGGTGAGCGGGGGAGATACGCAGTATTTT.

This clone turned up a few times. CDR3 amino acids: CASSPPTSGTSYEQYF. For the CDR3, the DNA is TGTGCCAGCTCACCACCGACTAGCGGGACCTCCTACGAGCAGTACTTC. The chain is built from TRBV18 and TRBJ2-7; TRBD2 aligns across 11 bases. The CDR3 has 16 amino acids. V lost 0 bases to trimming and J lost 0 bases; unmatched junction nucleotides: 1. The germline gives CDR1 KGHSH, CDR2 LQKENI.

This clone was seen more than once but under ten times. The chain recombines TRBV5-6 with TRBJ2-7; 10 positions match TRBD1. The germline V gene encodes CDR1 SGHDT and CDR2 YYEEEE. The CDR3 length is 15 residues. J was trimmed by 0 bases and V by 4 bases; bases with no gene match: 4. The CDR3 nucleotides read TGTGCCAGCAGCCTCGGGACAGGGGTCTCCTACGAGCAGTACTTC. Residues: CASSLGTGVSYEQYF. Drawing the rest from reference TRBV5-6 and TRBJ2-7, the complete variable domain is DAGVTQSPTHLIKTRGQQVTLRCSPKSGHDTVSWYQQALGQGPQFIFQYYEEEERQRGNFPDRFSGHQFPNYSSELNVNALLLGDSALYLCASSLGTGVSYEQYFGPGTRLTVT.

V gene TRBV19 combines with J gene TRBJ1-5; possibly TRBD1 for D (6 bases). Trimming removed 10 bases from V and 6 bases from J, with 19 bases in between. The CDR3 is 14 residues long. The V gene's germline CDR1 is LNHDA and CDR2 SQIVND (reference sequence). The CDR3 bases are TGTGCCACTAAGGACGGACAGAGGGCTCAGCCCCAGCATTTT. The encoded protein is CATKDGQRAQPQHF.

The V call is TRBV19, the J call TRBJ1-4; the D gene is possibly TRBD1 (5 bases). The CDR3 is 14 residues long. Between the trimmed V and J ends, which lost 4 bases and 8 bases, there was a span of 14 bases. In germline, CDR1 is LNHDA, CDR2 SQIVND (reference sequence). CDR3 protein: CASSKGRPTEKLFF. CDR3 nucleotide sequence: TGTGCCAGTAGTAAGGGGCGCCCAACGGAAAAACTGTTTTTT.

This sequence joins TRBV2 and TRBJ2-2; tentatively, D is TRBD2 (6 bases). CDR1 SNHLY and CDR2 FYNNEI come from the germline V gene. The V gene lost 7 bases and the J gene lost 1 base, with 13 bases spanning the gap. The CDR3 contains 15 residues. The CDR3 DNA is TGTGCCAGCATCGGGGAGGCTCTGAACACCGGGGAGCTGTTTTTT. This translates into CASIGEALNTGELFF.

The V gene is TRBV13, the J gene TRBJ2-3; D may be TRBD2 (5 bases). The CDR3 has 15 residues. V gave up 2 bases and J gave up 2 bases, with 11 bases separating them. Per germline, CDR1 PRHDT and CDR2 FYEKMQ (reference sequence). CDR3 protein: CASSLFSVLTDTQYF. CDR3 bases: TGTGCCAGCAGCTTATTTAGCGTCCTCACAGATACGCAGTATTTT.